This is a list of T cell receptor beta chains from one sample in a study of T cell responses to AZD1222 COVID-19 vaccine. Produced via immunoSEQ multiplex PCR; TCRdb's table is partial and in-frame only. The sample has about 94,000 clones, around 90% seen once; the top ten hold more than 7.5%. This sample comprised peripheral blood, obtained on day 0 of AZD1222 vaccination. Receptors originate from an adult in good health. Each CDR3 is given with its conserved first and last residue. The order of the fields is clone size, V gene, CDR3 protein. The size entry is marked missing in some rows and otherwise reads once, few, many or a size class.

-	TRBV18	CASSLNSNTEAFF
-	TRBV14	CASSQERGFSGNTIYF
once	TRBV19	CASRTGNEQYF
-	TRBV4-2	CASSQVASPAGYTF
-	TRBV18	CASSPGTGRWPDTQYF
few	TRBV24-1	CATSDSGTGDNIQYF
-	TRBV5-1	CASSAEGQETQYF
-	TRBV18	CASSPGQGIGGYTF
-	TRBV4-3	CASSQDRREKLFF
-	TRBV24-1	CATSSTGMNTEAFF
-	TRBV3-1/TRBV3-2	CASSQSQGGEAFF
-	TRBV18	CASSPQKGNTGELFF
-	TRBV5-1	CASSLTGSPGAYEQYF
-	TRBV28	CASSGPEIPNYGYTF
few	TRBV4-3	CASSQGTTGSGGEKLFF
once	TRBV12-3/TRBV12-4	CASRVQQEYGYTF